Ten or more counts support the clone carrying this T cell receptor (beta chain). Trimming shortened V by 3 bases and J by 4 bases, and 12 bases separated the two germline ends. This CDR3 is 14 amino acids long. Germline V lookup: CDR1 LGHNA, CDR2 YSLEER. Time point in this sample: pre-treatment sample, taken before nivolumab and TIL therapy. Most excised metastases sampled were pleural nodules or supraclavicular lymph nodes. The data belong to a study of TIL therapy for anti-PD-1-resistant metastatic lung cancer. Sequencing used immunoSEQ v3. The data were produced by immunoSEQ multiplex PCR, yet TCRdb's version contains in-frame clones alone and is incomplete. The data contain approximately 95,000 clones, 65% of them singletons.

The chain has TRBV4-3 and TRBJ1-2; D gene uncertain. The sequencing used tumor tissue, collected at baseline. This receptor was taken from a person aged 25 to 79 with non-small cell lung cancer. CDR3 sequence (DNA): TGCGCCAGCAGCCAGGCTCTGGACGTCTATGGCTACACCTTC. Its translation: CASSQALDVYGYTF.